The sequence of this T cell receptor (beta chain) was determined in a study of blood T cell repertoires in COVID-19 (dated by TCRdb to about 2020). Some background on the complete study: Samples from collaborators originated in the United States, Italy and Spain and spanned both the acute and convalescent phases of COVID-19. The material from the prospective study consisted of cDNA or gDNA derived from T cells, B-cell-depleted T cells, or PBMCs. Subjects who had been exposed to COVID-19, were actively infected with it, or had recovered from it provided the deeply sampled blood TCRbeta repertoires that made up the dataset. The repertoires were made available in a free public database intended to serve as a resource for research on the immune response to SARS-CoV-2. The samples were drawn from two sources: the first 160 participants of the ongoing ImmuneRACE study, and some 1,300 subjects contributed by 6 global collaborators. The sample metadata nearly always contained a de-identified subject ID, COVID-19 status, age in years and sex. Where available, HLA class I and class II types were obtained from metadata supplied by the sample provider rather than from assay-based typing. Overall study outcomes, separate from this receptor: The amount of clinical and demographic metadata varied by source and participant and was provided uncurated.

Based on the germline V gene, the CDR1 and CDR2 sequences are MNHEY and SVGAGI. The CDR3 measures 14 amino acids from cysteine to phenylalanine. Of the read, only the CDR3 DNA is kept; its 42 bases are in frame from base 1. The junction shows trimming of 3 bases on V and 9 bases on J, and the gene matches do not reach 3 bases of it. The immunoSEQ Assay, a bias-controlled multiplex PCR, was used to amplify TCRbeta CDR3 regions from genomic DNA. The authors' analysis ran thus. The number of nucleated cells in each sample was estimated by amplification of reference gene primers within the assay. Sequence reads were collapsed and filtered to measure the absolute abundance of every unique TCRbeta CDR3 rearrangement. For each sample, productive Simpson clonality was calculated by taking the square root of Simpson's diversity index across productive rearrangements. TCRdb's version of the immuneACCESS table is confined to in-frame rearrangements and falls short of the full clone set. An unresolved V gene accounts for under half of the shortfall where checked; the remainder is of unknown origin. V, J and clone size are those of that table, while D and trimming were read from the DNA. This sample comprises roughly 160,000 clones, approximately 84% of them detected only once. The ten largest clones capture roughly 7% of the sample.

Enrolling through a virtual design, the prospective study's participants ranged in age from roughly 18 to 90 years and lived across some 22 United States geographic areas. Cohort assignment in the prospective study relied on participant-reported clinical history from a screening survey and a study questionnaire. Recovered participants in ImmuneRACE Cohort 3 were defined by two consecutive negative NP/OP PCR tests, clearance by a healthcare professional, or resolution of symptoms. In the prospective study, whole blood, serum and a nasopharyngeal or oropharyngeal swab were collected from each participant by mobile phlebotomists. Over a roughly 2-month period, participants in the prospective study had the option of providing additional blood draws and questionnaires. Before DNA extraction, prospective study blood samples were shipped either frozen or at room temperature. A word on this clone: What antigen it recognizes has not been identified. Base-call qualities are not available, and no considerably larger clone is one nucleotide away.

The TCR originated in a woman aged 45-59 years who had recovered from COVID-19. The chain employs TRBV6-5 and TRBJ2-1, with 12 bases in between that match TRBD2. Source material: PBMCs or T cells enriched from blood (not recorded which). The DNA is as follows: TGTGCCAGCAGTTATCCGGGACTAGCGGGTGAGCAGTTCTTC. This sequence encodes CASSYPGLAGEQFF.